Listed below are T cell receptor beta chains from one sample, sequenced in a study of CXCR3-negative and CXCR3-positive naive CD8 T cells. TCRdb re-called the 5' RACE reads, yielding one record per CDR3 amino acid sequence without DNA. This sample's table has around 92,000 distinct CDR3 sequences. Material for sequencing was naive CXCR3- CD8+ T cells from blood. These receptors all come from a human donor in good health. Some clones in this sample may be carry-over from other donors' samples. The CDR3 runs from the conserved cysteine through the conserved F or W.

V	J	CDR3
TRBV11-2	TRBJ1-1	CASTGQGAQAFF
TRBV28	TRBJ2-4	CASTRAVTRDENIQYF
TRBV25-1	TRBJ1-6	CASSERGSPLHF
TRBV5-1	TRBJ2-7	CASSDGTGVTDEQYF
TRBV5-1	TRBJ2-7	CASSDTWSGAGTYEQYF
TRBV29-1	TRBJ2-7	CSVEGAAAGTPTYEQYF
TRBV14	TRBJ2-7	CASSLTFSYEQYF
TRBV28	TRBJ2-2	CASSRPGLGELFF
TRBV10-1	TRBJ2-3	CASSDKRYTDTQYF
TRBV7-9	TRBJ2-5	CASRGLATQETQYF
TRBV12-3/TRBV12-4	TRBJ2-6	CASRPGGGGANVLTF
TRBV7-3	TRBJ2-1	CASSFGGGNNEQFF
TRBV6-5	TRBJ2-5	CASSLGQGETQYF
TRBV2	TRBJ2-1	CASIHMSLAGDNEQFF
TRBV4-2	TRBJ2-1	CASSQVGHNEQFF
TRBV20-1	TRBJ2-7	CSARDLASGESYEQYF
TRBV20-1	TRBJ2-6	CSARDFGQGVSGANVLTF
TRBV25-1	TRBJ2-2	CASRMGYNGELFF
TRBV28	TRBJ2-7	CASSLANRASYEQYF
TRBV7-8	TRBJ2-1	CAIGDPNRAYNEQFF
TRBV20-1	TRBJ1-1	CSASETGLNTEAFF
TRBV13	TRBJ2-2	CASDHDRGLTGELFF
TRBV27	TRBJ2-2	CASGTLYTGELFF
TRBV5-1	TRBJ1-1	CASSPRLDGLEAFF
TRBV29-1	TRBJ2-1	CSVVGTSSNTHEQFF
TRBV27	TRBJ2-7	CASSTLAGVPNEQYF
TRBV29-1	TRBJ2-7	CSVVGGSDSYEQYF
TRBV5-1	TRBJ1-1	CASSFRYNTEAFF
TRBV5-1	TRBJ1-2	CASSLNRDSFGYTF
TRBV7-6	TRBJ2-7	CASSWGRSSSYEQYF
TRBV20-1	TRBJ2-7	CSARVWDTSYEQYF
TRBV4-2	TRBJ2-1	CASSLTLEGSSYNEQFF
TRBV7-9	TRBJ2-5	CASSLAHSGSREETQYF
TRBV15	TRBJ1-2	CASGEAASYGYTF
TRBV29-1	TRBJ2-6	CSADSGANVLTF
TRBV29-1	TRBJ1-1	CSVGYSPEAFF
TRBV30	TRBJ1-2	CAWSVGPYYGYTF
TRBV28	TRBJ2-7	CASFGISYEQYF
TRBV7-6	TRBJ2-2	CASRPGTDYSGELFF
TRBV29-1	TRBJ2-2	CSITLKNTGELFF
TRBV5-6	TRBJ2-7	CASSFRDRHYEQYF
TRBV12-3/TRBV12-4	TRBJ2-5	CASSSTGLAGAQETQYF
TRBV6-1	TRBJ2-7	CASSDLDGVYEQYF
TRBV5-1	TRBJ2-1	CASSPGGEPYNEQFF
TRBV11-1	TRBJ2-7	CASSFQGADEQYF
TRBV29-1	TRBJ2-1	CSVEEDWSYNEQFF
TRBV28	TRBJ1-5	CASMMKMGNQPQHF
TRBV10-3	TRBJ1-2	CASHWAGRDGYTF
TRBV29-1	TRBJ2-1	CSITRRWGEQFF
TRBV29-1	TRBJ2-6	CSVLPTGEFNVLTF